The source of this TCR beta chain is a study of Ad26.COV2.S vaccination and SARS-CoV-2 variants. TCRdb's table, derived via immunoSEQ multiplex PCR, lists solely in-frame clones and lacks some. The table lists around 400,000 clones, 75% to 95% of them singletons. Treatment indicated: roughly 18 received Ad26.COV2.S at low or high dose, single or two shots; a few received placebo; per-sample allocation not given. Day 63 after the first vaccine or placebo injection was the time point for sampling. The source is a person between 18 and 65 years old who received the Ad26.COV2.S COVID-19 vaccine or a placebo. Sequencing was performed on peripheral blood, taken in a trial of Ad26.COV2.S vaccine versus placebo.

CDR3 sequence (DNA): TGTGCCAGCAGCCCCGGAGGGACCCACGAGCAGTACTTC. Translated: CASSPGGTHEQYF. V is TRBV11-3 and J is TRBJ2-7, with D maybe TRBD2 (6 bases). Germline CDR1 is SGHNT and CDR2 is YENEEA. This CDR3 has 13 amino acids. Between the trimmed V and J ends, which lost 5 bases and 5 bases, there was a span of 13 bases. The whole variable domain, filled in from reference TRBV11-3 and TRBJ2-7, reads EAGVVQSPRYKIIEKKQPVAFWCNPISGHNTLYWYLQNLGQGPELLIRYENEEAVDDSQLPKDRFSAERLKGVDSTLKIQPAELGDSAVYLCASSPGGTHEQYFGPGTRLTVT.